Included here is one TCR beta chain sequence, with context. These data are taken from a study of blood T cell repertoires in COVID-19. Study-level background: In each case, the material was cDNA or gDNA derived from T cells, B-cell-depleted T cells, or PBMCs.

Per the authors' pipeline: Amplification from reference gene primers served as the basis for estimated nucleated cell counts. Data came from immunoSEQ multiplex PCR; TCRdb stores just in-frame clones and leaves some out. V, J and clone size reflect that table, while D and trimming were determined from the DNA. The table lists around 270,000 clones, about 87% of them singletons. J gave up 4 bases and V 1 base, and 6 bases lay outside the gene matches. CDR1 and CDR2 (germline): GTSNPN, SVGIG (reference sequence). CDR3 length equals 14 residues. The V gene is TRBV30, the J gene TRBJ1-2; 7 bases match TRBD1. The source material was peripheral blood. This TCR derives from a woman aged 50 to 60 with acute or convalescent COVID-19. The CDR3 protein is CAWSETGKGYGYTF. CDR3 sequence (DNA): TGTGCCTGGAGTGAGACAGGGAAGGGCTATGGCTACACCTTC.